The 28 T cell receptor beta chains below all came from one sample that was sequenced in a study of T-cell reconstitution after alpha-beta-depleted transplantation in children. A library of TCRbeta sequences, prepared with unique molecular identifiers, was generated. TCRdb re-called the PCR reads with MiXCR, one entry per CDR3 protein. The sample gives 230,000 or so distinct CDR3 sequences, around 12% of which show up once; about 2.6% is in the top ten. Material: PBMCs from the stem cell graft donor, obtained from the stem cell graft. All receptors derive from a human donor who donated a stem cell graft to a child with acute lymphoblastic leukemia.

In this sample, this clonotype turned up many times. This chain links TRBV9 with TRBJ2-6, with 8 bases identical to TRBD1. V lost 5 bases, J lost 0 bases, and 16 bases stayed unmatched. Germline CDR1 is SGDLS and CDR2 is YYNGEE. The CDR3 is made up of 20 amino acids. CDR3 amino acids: CASRDSLSDREYSGANVLTF. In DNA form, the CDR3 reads TGTGCCAGCAGGGATAGTCTATCGGACAGGGAATACTCTGGGGCCAACGTCCTGACTTTC.

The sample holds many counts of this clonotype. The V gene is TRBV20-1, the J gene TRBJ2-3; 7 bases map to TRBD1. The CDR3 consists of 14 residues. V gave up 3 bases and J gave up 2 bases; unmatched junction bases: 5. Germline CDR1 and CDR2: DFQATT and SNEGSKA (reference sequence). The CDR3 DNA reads TGCAGTGCTAGGAAAGGGGGCAACACAGATACGCAGTATTTT. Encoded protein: CSARKGGNTDTQYF.

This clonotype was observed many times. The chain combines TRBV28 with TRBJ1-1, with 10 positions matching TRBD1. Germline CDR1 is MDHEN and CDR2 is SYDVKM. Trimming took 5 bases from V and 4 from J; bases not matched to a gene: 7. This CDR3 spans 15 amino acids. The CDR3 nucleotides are TGTGCCAGCAGTCCCCGGACAGGGGGTTTCACTGAAGCTTTCTTT. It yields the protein CASSPRTGGFTEAFF.

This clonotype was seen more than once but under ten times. The DNA of the CDR3 is TGTGCCAGCAGCCGGACTTTGGGACAGGGGGCCGGGGTTCAGTACTTC. It codes for CASSRTLGQGAGVQYF. The chain joins TRBV7-9 to TRBJ2-4; 12 bases match TRBD1. From germline, CDR1 is SEHNR and CDR2 FQNEAQ (reference sequence). Trimming took 5 bases from V and 11 from J; bases not matched to a gene: 13. This CDR3 has 16 residues.

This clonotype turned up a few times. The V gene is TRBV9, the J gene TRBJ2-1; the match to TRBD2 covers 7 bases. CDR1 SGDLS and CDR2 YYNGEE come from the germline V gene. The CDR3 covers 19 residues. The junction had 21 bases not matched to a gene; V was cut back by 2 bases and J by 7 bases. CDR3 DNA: TGTGCCAGCAGCGTGTCTGTCGTATCTCGTGGCGGGAGTACAAATGAGCAGTTCTTC. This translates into CASSVSVVSRGGSTNEQFF.

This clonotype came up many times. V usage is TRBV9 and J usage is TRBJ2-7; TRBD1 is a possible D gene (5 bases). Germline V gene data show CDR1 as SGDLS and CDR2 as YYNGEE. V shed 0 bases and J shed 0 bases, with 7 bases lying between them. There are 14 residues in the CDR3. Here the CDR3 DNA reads TGTGCCAGCAGCGTAGGACAGAGCTCCTACGAGCAGTACTTC. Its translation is CASSVGQSSYEQYF.

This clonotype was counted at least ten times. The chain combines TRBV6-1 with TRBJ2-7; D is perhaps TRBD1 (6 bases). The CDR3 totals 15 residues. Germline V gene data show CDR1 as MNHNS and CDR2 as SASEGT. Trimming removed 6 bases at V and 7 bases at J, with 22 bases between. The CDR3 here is CASSLLQGRLGEQYF. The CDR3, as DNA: TGTGCCAGCAGCCTCCTACAGGGTCGATTAGGGGAGCAGTACTTC.

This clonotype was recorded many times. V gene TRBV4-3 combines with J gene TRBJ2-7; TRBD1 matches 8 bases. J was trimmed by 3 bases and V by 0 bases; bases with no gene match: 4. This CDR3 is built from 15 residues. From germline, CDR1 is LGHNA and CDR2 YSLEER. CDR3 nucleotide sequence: TGCGCCAGCAGCCAAGAGCACAGGGGGAACTACGAGCAGTACTTC. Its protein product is CASSQEHRGNYEQYF.

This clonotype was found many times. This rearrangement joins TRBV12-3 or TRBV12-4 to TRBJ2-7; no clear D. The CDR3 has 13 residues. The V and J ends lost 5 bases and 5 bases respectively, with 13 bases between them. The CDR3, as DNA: TGTGCCAGCAGTGCGAACGGTTCGGACGAGCAGTACTTC. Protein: CASSANGSDEQYF.

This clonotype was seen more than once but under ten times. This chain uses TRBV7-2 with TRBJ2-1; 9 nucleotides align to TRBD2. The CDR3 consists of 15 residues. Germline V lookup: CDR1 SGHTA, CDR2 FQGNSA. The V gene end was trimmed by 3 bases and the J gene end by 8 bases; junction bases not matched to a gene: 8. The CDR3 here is CASSFTFSGSHEQFF. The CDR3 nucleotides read TGTGCCAGCAGCTTTACATTTAGCGGGAGTCATGAGCAGTTCTTC.

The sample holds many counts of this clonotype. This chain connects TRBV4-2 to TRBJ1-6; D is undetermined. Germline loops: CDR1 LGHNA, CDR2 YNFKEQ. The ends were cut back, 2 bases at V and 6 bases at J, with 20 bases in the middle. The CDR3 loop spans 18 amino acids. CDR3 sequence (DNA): TGTGCCAGCAGCCAAACCCTTGCAGCCGACGTTTCTAATTCACCCCTCCACTTT. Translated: CASSQTLAADVSNSPLHF.

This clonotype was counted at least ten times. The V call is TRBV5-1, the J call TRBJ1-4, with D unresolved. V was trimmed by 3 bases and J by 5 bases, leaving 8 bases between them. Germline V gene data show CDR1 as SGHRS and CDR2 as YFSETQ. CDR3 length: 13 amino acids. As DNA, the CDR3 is TGCGCCAGCAGCTCTGACCGGAATGAAAAACTGTTTTTT. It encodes CASSSDRNEKLFF.

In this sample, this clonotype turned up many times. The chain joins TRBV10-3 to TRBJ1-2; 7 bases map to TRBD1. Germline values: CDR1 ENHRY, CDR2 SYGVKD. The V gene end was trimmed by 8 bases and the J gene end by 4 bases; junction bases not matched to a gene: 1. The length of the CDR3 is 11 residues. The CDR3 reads CAIRTGYGYTF. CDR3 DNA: TGTGCCATCCGGACAGGCTATGGCTACACCTTC.

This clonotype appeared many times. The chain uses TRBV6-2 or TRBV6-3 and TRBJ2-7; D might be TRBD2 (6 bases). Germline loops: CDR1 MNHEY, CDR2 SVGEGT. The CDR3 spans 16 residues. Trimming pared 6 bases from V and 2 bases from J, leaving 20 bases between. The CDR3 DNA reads TGTGCCAGCAGCGATGGGGCCTCGGGACTCACCTACGAGCAGTACTTC. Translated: CASSDGASGLTYEQYF.

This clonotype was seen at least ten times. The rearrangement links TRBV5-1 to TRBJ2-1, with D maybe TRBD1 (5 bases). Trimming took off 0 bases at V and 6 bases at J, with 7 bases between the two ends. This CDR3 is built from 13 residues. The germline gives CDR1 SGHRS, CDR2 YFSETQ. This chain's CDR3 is CASSLARANEQFF. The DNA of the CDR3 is TGCGCCAGCAGCTTGGCCAGGGCCAATGAGCAGTTCTTC. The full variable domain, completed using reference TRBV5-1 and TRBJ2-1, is KAGVTQTPRYLIKTRGQQVTLSCSPISGHRSVSWYQQTPGQGLQFLFEYFSETQRNKGNFPGRFSGRQFSNSRSEMNVSTLELGDSALYLCASSLARANEQFFGPGTRLTVL.

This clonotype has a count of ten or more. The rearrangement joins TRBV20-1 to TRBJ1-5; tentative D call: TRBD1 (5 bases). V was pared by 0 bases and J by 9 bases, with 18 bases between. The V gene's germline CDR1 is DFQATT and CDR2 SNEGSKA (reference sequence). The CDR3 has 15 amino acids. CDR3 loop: CSARDLDKVLMPQHF. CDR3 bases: TGCAGTGCTAGAGATCTGGACAAGGTCCTAATGCCCCAGCATTTT.

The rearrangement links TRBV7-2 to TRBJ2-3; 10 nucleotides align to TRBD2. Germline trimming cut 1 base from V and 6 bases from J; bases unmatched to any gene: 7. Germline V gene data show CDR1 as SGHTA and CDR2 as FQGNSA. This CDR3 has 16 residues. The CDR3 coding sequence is TGTGCCAGCAGCTTAGTACCTAGCGGGAGAGGGGATACGCAGTATTTT. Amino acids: CASSLVPSGRGDTQYF.

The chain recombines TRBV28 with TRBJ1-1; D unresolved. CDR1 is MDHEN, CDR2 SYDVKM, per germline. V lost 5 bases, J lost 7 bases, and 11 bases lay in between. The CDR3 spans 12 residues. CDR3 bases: TGTGCCAGCAGTACCCTCGGGCTTGAAGCTTTCTTT. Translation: CASSTLGLEAFF.

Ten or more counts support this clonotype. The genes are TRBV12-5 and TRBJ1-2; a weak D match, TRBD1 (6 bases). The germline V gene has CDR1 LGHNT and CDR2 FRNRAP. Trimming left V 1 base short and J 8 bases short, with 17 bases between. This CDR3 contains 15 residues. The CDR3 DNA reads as TGTGCTAGTGGTTTGGCAGCAGGTCCAGGGGAAGGCTACACCTTC. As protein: CASGLAAGPGEGYTF.

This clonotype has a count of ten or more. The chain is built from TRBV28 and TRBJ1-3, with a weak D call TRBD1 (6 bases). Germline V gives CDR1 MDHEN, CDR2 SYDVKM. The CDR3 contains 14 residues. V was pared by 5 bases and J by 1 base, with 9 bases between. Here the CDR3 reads CASSRGTSGNTIYF. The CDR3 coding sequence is TGTGCCAGCAGTCGAGGGACATCTGGAAACACCATATATTTT.

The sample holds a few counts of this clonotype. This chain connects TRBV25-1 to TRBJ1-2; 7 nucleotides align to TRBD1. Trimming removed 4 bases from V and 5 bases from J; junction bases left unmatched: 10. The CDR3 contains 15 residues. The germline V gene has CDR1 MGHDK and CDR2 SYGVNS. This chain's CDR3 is CASSGQGPITYGYTF. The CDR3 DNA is TGTGCCAGCAGTGGACAGGGACCTATCACTTATGGCTACACCTTC.

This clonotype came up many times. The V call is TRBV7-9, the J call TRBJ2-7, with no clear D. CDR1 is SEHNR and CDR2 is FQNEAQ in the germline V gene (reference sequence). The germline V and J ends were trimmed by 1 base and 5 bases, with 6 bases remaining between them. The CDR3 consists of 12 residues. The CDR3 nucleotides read TGTGCCAGCAGCTTAGGGTCTAACGAGCAGTACTTC. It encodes CASSLGSNEQYF.

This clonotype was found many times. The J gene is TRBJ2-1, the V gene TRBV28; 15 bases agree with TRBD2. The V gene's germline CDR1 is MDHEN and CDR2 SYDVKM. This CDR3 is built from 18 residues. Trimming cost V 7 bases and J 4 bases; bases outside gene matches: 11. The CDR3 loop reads CASMRTPGLAGGYNEQFF. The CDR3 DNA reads TGTGCCAGCATGAGGACTCCGGGACTAGCGGGAGGATACAATGAGCAGTTCTTC.

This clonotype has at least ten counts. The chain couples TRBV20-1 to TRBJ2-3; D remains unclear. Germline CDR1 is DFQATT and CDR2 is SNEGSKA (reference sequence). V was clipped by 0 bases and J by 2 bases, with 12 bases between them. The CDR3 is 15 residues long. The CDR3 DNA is TGCAGTGCTAGAGATTTCGGTATCTTCACAGATACGCAGTATTTT. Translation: CSARDFGIFTDTQYF.

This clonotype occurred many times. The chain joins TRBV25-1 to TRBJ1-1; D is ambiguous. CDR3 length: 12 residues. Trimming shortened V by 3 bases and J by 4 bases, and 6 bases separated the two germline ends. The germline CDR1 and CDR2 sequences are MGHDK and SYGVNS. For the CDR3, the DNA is TGTGCCAGCAGTGATAGAGCCACTGAAGCTTTCTTT. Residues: CASSDRATEAFF.

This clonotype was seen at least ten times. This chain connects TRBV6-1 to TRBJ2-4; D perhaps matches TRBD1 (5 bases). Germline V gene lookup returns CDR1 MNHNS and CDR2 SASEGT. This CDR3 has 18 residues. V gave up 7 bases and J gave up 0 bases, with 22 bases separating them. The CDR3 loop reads CASKFWARQNIAKNIQYF. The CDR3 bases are TGTGCCAGCAAATTTTGGGCCAGACAGAACATAGCCAAAAACATTCAGTACTTC.

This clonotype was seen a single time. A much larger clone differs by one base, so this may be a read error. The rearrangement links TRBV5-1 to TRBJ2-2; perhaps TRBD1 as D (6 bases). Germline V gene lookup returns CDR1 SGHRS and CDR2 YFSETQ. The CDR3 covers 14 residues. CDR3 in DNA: TGCGCCATCAGCTCAGGACAGTTCACCGGGGAGCTGTTTTTT. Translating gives CAISSGQFTGELFF.

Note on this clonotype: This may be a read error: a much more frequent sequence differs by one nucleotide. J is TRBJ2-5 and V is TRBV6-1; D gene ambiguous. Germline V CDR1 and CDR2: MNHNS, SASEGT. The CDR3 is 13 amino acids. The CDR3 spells CASGEIYQETQYF. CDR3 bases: TGTGCCAGCGGTGAAATATACCAAGAGACCCAGTACTTC.